This TCR beta chain was identified during a study of T cell repertoires in cytomegalovirus infection. About the study: Indications of both CMV infection and matching HLA type were provided by public TCR beta signatures.

Each CDR3 protein gets one entry after TCRdb re-called the reads with MiXCR. The sample records approximately 910,000 distinct CDR3 sequences, 31% being singletons. Germline CDR1 and CDR2: SEHNR and FQNEAQ (reference sequence). V shed 5 bases and J shed 11 bases, with 21 bases lying between them. The CDR3 is made up of 15 amino acids. Comments on this clonotype: Its antigen is unknown.

The sample was cultured CD8+ T cells from PBMCs, taken from culture after CMV antigen stimulation. The clonotype comes from a human donor in good health (CMV status not recorded). Some clones in this sample may be carry-over from other donors' samples. The V gene is TRBV7-9, the J gene TRBJ1-4; D remains unclear. Here the CDR3 reads CASSPGEGGLRKLFF. The CDR3 DNA sequence: TGTGCCAGCAGCCCCGGTGAGGGCGGTTTACGGAAACTGTTTTTT.